Listed below are T cell receptor beta chains from one sample, sequenced in a study of blood T cell repertoires in COVID-19. TCRdb's copy holds only in-frame clones and misses some; the assay was immunoSEQ multiplex PCR. The repertoire includes 250,000 or so clones, around nine tenths of them detected once, and about 8.8% sits in the top ten. Material for sequencing was peripheral blood. The receptors derive from a man aged 35 to 55 with active or convalescent COVID-19. CDR3s include the opening cysteine and the closing phenylalanine or tryptophan. D genes are given only for firm matches. For some rows the clone size is stated as once, few or many, or as a class when expanded; others skip it.

CDR3 protein,CDR3 DNA,V gene,clone size,D gene,J gene
CASSEGLRSYNEQFF,TGTGCCAGTAGTGAGGGACTCCGGTCCTACAATGAGCAGTTCTTC,TRBV19,.,.,TRBJ2-1
CASSPGTRVNNEQFF,TGCGCCAGCAGCCCCGGGACTCGCGTAAACAATGAGCAGTTCTTC,TRBV4-1,.,.,TRBJ2-1
CASSSGTRTDTQYF,TGTGCCAGCAGTTCGGGGACTAGGACAGATACGCAGTATTTT,TRBV7-3,.,TRBD2,TRBJ2-3
CASSFGGQGYEQYF,TGTGCCAGCAGCTTCGGTGGACAGGGCTACGAGCAGTACTTC,TRBV9,.,TRBD1,TRBJ2-7
CASSLAGRGDSPLHF,TGTGCCAGCAGCTTAGCGGGGAGGGGAGATTCACCCCTCCACTTT,TRBV7-9,.,.,TRBJ1-6
CASSDKRDYEQYF,TGTGCCAGCAGTGATAAGAGGGACTACGAGCAGTACTTC,TRBV2,.,.,TRBJ2-7
CASSVGQGREAFF,TGTGCCAGCAGCGTAGGGCAGGGCAGAGAAGCTTTCTTT,TRBV9,.,.,TRBJ1-1
CASSVGQGRYGYTF,TGTGCCAGCAGTGTTGGGCAGGGGCGCTATGGCTACACCTTC,TRBV2,.,.,TRBJ1-2
CSASQGATGELFF,TGCAGTGCTAGTCAGGGGGCCACCGGGGAGCTGTTTTTT,TRBV20-1,.,TRBD1,TRBJ2-2
CASSYKQGYNEQFF,TGTGCCAGCAGTTACAAACAGGGGTACAATGAGCAGTTCTTC,TRBV6-5,.,TRBD1,TRBJ2-1
CASSSGLAGTDTQYF,TGTGCCAGCAGTTCGGGACTAGCGGGCACAGATACGCAGTATTTT,TRBV27,once,TRBD2,TRBJ2-3
CASRLPVAGGPADTQYF,TGTGCCAGCAGACTACCCGTGGCGGGGGGCCCCGCAGATACGCAGTATTTT,TRBV28,.,TRBD2,TRBJ2-3
CASSLGSSGRETQYF,TGTGCCAGCAGTCTAGGTTCTAGCGGGAGAGAGACCCAGTACTTC,TRBV6-5,.,TRBD2,TRBJ2-5
CASSPGSGDGANVLTF,TGTGCCAGCAGCCCCGGGTCAGGGGATGGGGCCAACGTCCTGACTTTC,TRBV11-1,.,.,TRBJ2-6
CASISRGPLF,TGTGCCAGCATATCCCGTGGCCCGCTTTTT,TRBV6-6,.,.,TRBJ2-2
CSAGVTGGRLDGYTF,TGCAGCGCTGGGGTGACAGGGGGCCGATTAGATGGCTACACCTTC,TRBV29-1,.,TRBD1,TRBJ1-2
CASSSETGRSQPQHF,TGTGCCAGCAGCTCGGAAACAGGTCGTAGTCAGCCCCAGCATTTT,TRBV7-9,.,.,TRBJ1-5